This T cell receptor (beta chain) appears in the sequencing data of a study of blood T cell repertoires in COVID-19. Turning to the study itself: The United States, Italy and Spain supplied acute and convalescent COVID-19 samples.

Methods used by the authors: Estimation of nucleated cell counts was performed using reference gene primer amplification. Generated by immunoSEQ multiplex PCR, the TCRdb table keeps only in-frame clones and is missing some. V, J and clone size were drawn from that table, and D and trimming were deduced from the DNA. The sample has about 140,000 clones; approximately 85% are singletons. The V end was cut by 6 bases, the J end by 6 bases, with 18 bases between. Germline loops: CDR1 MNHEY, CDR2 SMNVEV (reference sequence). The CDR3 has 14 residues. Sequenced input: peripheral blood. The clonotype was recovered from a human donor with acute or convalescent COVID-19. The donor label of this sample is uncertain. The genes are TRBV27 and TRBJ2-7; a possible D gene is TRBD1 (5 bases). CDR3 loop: CASRISREGFEQYF. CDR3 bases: TGTGCCAGCAGAATATCCAGGGAAGGTTTCGAGCAGTACTTC.